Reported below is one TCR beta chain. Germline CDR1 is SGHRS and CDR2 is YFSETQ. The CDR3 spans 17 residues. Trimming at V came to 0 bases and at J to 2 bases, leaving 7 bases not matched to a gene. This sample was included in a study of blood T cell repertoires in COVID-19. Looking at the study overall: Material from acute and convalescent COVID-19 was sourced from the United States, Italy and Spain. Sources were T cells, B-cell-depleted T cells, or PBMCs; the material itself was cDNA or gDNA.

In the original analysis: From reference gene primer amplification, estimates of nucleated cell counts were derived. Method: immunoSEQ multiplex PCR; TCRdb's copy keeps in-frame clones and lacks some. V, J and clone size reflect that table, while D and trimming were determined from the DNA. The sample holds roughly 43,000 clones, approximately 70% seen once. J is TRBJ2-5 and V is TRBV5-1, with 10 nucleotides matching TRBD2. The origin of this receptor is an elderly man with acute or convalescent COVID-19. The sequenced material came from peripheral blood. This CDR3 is CASSLGTSGFFQETQYF. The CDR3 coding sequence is TGCGCCAGCAGCTTGGGGACTAGCGGATTTTTTCAAGAGACCCAGTACTTC. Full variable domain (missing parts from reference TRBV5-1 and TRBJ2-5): KAGVTQTPRYLIKTRGQQVTLSCSPISGHRSVSWYQQTPGQGLQFLFEYFSETQRNKGNFPGRFSGRQFSNSRSEMNVSTLELGDSALYLCASSLGTSGFFQETQYFGPGTRLLVL.